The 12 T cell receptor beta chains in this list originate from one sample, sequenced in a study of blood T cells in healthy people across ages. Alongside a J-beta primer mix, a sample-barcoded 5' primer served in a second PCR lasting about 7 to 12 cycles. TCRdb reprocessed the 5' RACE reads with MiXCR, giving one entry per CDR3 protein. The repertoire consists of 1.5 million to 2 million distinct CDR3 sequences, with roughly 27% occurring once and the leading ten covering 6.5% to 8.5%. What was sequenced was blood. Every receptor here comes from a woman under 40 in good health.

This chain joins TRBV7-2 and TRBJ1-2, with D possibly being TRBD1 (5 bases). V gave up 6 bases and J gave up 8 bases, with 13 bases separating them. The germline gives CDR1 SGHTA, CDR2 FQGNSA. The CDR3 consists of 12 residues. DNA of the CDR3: TGTGCCAGCAGAGATGGGGGGAAGGGCTACACCTTC. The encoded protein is CASRDGGKGYTF. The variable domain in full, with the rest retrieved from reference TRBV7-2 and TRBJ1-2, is GAGVSQSPSNKVTEKGKDVELRCDPISGHTALYWYRQSLGQGLEFLIYFQGNSAPDKSGLPSDRFSAERTGGSVSTLTIQRTQQEDSAVYLCASRDGGKGYTFGSGTRLTVV.

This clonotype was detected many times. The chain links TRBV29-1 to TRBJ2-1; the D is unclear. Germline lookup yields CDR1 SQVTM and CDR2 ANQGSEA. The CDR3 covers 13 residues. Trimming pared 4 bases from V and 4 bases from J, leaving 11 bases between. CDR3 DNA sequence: TGCAGCGTTGGAAGGTTGGGGTACAATGAGCAGTTCTTC. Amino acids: CSVGRLGYNEQFF.

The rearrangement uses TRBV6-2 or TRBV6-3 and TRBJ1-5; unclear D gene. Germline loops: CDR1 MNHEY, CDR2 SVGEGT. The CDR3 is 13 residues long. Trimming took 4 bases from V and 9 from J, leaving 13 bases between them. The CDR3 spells CASSSGSPGPQHF. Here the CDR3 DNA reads TGTGCCAGCAGTTCCGGCAGCCCCGGGCCCCAGCATTTT.

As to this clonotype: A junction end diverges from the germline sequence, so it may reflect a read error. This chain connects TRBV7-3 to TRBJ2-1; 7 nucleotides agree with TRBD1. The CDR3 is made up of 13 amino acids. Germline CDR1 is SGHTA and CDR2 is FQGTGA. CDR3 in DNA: TGTGTCAGCAGCGAAAAGGGGGCCGATGAGCAGTTCTTC. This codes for CVSSEKGADEQFF.

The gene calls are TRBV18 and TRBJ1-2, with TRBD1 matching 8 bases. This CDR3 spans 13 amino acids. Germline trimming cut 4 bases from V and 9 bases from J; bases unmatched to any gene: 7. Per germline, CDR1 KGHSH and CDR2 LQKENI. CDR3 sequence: CASSLQDRGRYTF. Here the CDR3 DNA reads TGTGCCAGCTCACTGCAAGACAGGGGCCGCTACACCTTC.

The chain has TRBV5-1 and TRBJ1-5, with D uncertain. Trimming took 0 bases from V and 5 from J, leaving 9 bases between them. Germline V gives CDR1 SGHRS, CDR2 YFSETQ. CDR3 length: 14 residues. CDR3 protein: CASSLEGTDQPQHF. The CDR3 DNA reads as TGCGCCAGCAGCTTGGAAGGAACGGATCAGCCCCAGCATTTT.

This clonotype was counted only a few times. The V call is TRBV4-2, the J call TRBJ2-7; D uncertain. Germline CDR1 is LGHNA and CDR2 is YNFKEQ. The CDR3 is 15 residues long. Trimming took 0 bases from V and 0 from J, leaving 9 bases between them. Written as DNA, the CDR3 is TGTGCCAGCAGCCAAGAGAATCAAGACTCCTACGAGCAGTACTTC. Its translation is CASSQENQDSYEQYF.

The CDR3 DNA is TGCGCCAGCGGATCTCAGGGGGGGGATGGGGCCAACGTCCTGACTTTC. Translated, it gives CASGSQGGDGANVLTF. This chain joins TRBV5-1 and TRBJ2-6; D may be TRBD1 or TRBD2 (7 bases each). There are 16 residues in the CDR3. The germline V gene has CDR1 SGHRS and CDR2 YFSETQ. The V end was cut by 7 bases, the J end by 3 bases, with 17 bases between.

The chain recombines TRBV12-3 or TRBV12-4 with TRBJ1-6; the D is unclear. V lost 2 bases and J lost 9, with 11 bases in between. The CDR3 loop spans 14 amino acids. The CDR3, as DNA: TGTGCCAGCAGTTTAAGAGACGCCGGTTCACCCCTCCACTTT. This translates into CASSLRDAGSPLHF.

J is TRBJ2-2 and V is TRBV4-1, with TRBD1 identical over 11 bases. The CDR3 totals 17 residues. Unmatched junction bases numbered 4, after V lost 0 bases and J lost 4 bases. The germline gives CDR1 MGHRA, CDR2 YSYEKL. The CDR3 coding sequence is TGCGCCAGCAGCCAAGAGGACAGGGGGCGATTCACCGGGGAGCTGTTTTTT. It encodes CASSQEDRGRFTGELFF.

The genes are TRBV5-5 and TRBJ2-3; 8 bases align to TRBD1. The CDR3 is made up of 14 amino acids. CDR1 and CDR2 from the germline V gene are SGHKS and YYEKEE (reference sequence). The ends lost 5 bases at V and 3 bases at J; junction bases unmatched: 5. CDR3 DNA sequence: TGTGCCAGCAGGTATACAGGGGGAACAGATACGCAGTATTTT. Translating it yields CASRYTGGTDTQYF.

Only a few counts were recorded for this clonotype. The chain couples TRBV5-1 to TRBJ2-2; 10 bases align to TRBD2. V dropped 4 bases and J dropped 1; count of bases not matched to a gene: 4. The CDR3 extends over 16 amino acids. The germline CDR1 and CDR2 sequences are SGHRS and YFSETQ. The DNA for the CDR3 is TGCGCCAGCAGCCGTGGGACTAGCGAGAACACCGGGGAGCTGTTTTTT. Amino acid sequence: CASSRGTSENTGELFF.